The sequence of this TCR beta chain was determined in a study of T cell responses to AZD1222 COVID-19 vaccine. The CDR3 is 14 residues long. V trimming: 3 bases; J trimming: 4 bases; junction bases outside the gene matches: 4. Germline CDR1 is SNHLY and CDR2 is FYNNEI. The table came from immunoSEQ multiplex PCR; TCRdb's copy has only in-frame clones and leaves some out. The table has 95,000 to 150,000 clones, 80% to 90% seen once. Notes on the study in general: There were repertoire samples only from the period after the peak T cell response.

On this clone: Its matching antigen is unknown.

The specimen comprised peripheral blood, sampled on day 0 of AZD1222 vaccination. The origin of this receptor is an adult in good health. The chain links TRBV2 to TRBJ2-7; 9 positions match TRBD1. CDR3 region: CASSDPDRGYEQYF. The DNA for the CDR3 is TGTGCCAGCAGTGATCCGGACAGGGGTTACGAGCAGTACTTC.